The clone carrying this TCR beta chain was counted once. Its antigen is not identified. The CDR3 covers 16 residues. The V gene's germline CDR1 is SGHRS and CDR2 YFSETQ. Trimming shortened V by 0 bases and J by 6 bases, and 17 bases separated the two germline ends. Treatment described: oral pan-JAK inhibitor, 5-10 mg twice daily. Peripheral blood and lesional scalp punch biopsies were taken from alopecia areata patients. This sample is part of a study of CD8+ T cells in alopecia areata. Overall study findings and caveats: It was less clear whether patients shared TCRs than it was in mice, possibly because of HLA.

Reverse transcribed after extraction, RNA yielded cDNA as the sequencing template. Sequenced by immunoSEQ multiplex PCR; TCRdb stores in-frame clones only, minus some. The table shows over 250,000 clones, with about three fifths occurring only once. Source: CD4+ T cells sorted from blood, taken at approximately week 51, from a patient treated with tofacitinib. V and J are TRBV5-1 and TRBJ2-3, with a weak D call TRBD2 (6 bases). This clonotype was obtained from a human donor with alopecia areata. The CDR3 DNA is TGCGCCAGCAGCTTGGGACTAGGGTCGACTAGGGATACGCAGTATTTT. Residues: CASSLGLGSTRDTQYF.